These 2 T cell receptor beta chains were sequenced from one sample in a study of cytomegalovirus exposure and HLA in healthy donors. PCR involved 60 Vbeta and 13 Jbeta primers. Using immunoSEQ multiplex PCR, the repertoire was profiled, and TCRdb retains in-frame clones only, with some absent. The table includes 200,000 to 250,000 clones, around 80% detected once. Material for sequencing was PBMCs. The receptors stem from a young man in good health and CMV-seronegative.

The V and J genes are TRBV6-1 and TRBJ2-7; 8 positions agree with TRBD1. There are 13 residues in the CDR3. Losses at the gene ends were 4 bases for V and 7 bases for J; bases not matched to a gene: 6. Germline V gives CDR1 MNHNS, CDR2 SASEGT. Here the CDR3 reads CASSGTGSHEQYF. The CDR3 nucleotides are TGTGCCAGCAGTGGGACAGGGTCTCATGAGCAGTACTTC.

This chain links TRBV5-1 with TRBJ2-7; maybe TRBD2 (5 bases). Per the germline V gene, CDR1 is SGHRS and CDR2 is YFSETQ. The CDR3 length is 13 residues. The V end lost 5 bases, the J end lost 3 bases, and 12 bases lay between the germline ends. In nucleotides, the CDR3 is TGCGCCAGCAGTAAGGAGGTAAACTACGAGCAGTACTTC. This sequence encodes CASSKEVNYEQYF.